One and the same sample provided the 23 T cell receptor beta chains below, sequenced in a study of response to subunit inactivated influenza vaccine. TCRdb itself ran the RT-PCR reads through MiXCR, one entry per CDR3 protein. Here the sample spans under 800,000 distinct CDR3 sequences, roughly 14% being singletons. The material sequenced was PBMCs from blood, taken 14 to 15 days before vaccination. The receptor source for this set is a man between 50 and 59 years old who received an inactivated influenza vaccine.

This chain links TRBV7-9 with TRBJ2-3, with D tentatively TRBD1 (5 bases). This CDR3 contains 14 residues. Trimming shortened V by 5 bases and J by 2 bases, and 11 bases separated the two germline ends. CDR1 is SEHNR, CDR2 FQNEAQ, per germline (reference sequence). The CDR3 sequence: CASSPGFLTDTQYF. The CDR3 DNA is TGTGCCAGCAGCCCAGGGTTTCTCACAGATACGCAGTATTTT.

This chain connects TRBV9 to TRBJ2-1; 7 bases fit TRBD1. Looked up from germline, CDR1 is SGDLS and CDR2 is YYNGEE. The CDR3 contains 15 residues. After removal of 5 bases from V and 9 bases from J, the junction contained 14 bases not matched to a gene. The CDR3 DNA is TGTGCCAGCAGTACGAGACAGGGCGGTCAGGGTGAGCAGTTCTTC. It specifies CASSTRQGGQGEQFF. The full variable domain, in which reference TRBV9 and TRBJ2-1 provide the parts outside the CDR3, is DSGVTQTPKHLITATGQRVTLRCSPRSGDLSVYWYQQSLDQGLQFLIQYYNGEERAKGNILERFSAQQFPDLHSELNLSSLELGDSALYFCASSTRQGGQGEQFFGPGTRLTVL.

This clonotype was observed a handful of times. The chain has TRBV14 and TRBJ2-7; D may be TRBD2 (5 bases). This CDR3 region has 13 residues. The V gene's germline CDR1 is SGHDN and CDR2 FVKESK. Deletions cut 4 bases from V and 0 bases from J, with 7 bases between. The CDR3 region has the DNA TGTGCCAGCAGCCGGAGGTTCTCCTACGAGCAGTACTTC. This translates into CASSRRFSYEQYF. The whole variable domain, filled in from reference TRBV14 and TRBJ2-7, reads EAGVTQFPSHSVIEKGQTVTLRCDPISGHDNLYWYRRVMGKEIKFLLHFVKESKQDESGMPNNRFLAERTGGTYSTLKVQPAELEDSGVYFCASSRRFSYEQYFGPGTRLTVT.

This clonotype was observed many times. This chain connects TRBV5-6 to TRBJ2-3, with a weak D call TRBD1 (6 bases). Trimming pared 0 bases from V and 0 bases from J, leaving 14 bases between. Germline V gene lookup returns CDR1 SGHDT and CDR2 YYEEEE. This CDR3 is built from 17 residues. The CDR3 region is CASSLEGTPRSTDTQYF. CDR3 nucleotides: TGTGCCAGCAGCTTGGAGGGGACACCTCGTAGCACAGATACGCAGTATTTT. Looking up the rest from reference TRBV5-6 and TRBJ2-3 gives the full variable domain: DAGVTQSPTHLIKTRGQQVTLRCSPKSGHDTVSWYQQALGQGPQFIFQYYEEEERQRGNFPDRFSGHQFPNYSSELNVNALLLGDSALYLCASSLEGTPRSTDTQYFGPGTRLTVL.

The J gene is TRBJ2-7, the V gene TRBV27, with 11 bases that match TRBD2. The CDR3 loop spans 14 amino acids. V lost 5 bases, J lost 8 bases, and 8 bases stayed unmatched. CDR1 and CDR2 from the germline V gene are MNHEY and SMNVEV (reference sequence). The CDR3 nucleotides are TGTGCCAGCAGTCGAAATAGCGGGAGGGATAAGCAGTACTTC. This translates into CASSRNSGRDKQYF.

This clonotype came up a few times. This sequence joins TRBV7-9 and TRBJ2-3, with D unclear. V was cut by 0 bases and J by 2 bases, with 9 bases left in between. The germline V gene encodes CDR1 SEHNR and CDR2 FQNEAQ (reference sequence). CDR3 length equals 15 residues. CDR3 bases: TGTGCCAGCAGCTTAGCAGTGGACCCCACAGATACGCAGTATTTT. This encodes CASSLAVDPTDTQYF.

This clonotype was counted at least ten times. This rearrangement joins TRBV6-1 to TRBJ1-4; D gene unclear. The V end was cut by 3 bases, the J end by 3 bases, with 8 bases between. CDR3 length: 14 residues. Per the germline V gene, CDR1 is MNHNS and CDR2 is SASEGT. The CDR3 DNA is TGTGCCAGCAGTGACCGGGGTCCTAATGAAAAACTGTTTTTT. Amino acids: CASSDRGPNEKLFF.

This clonotype has ten or more counts. This rearrangement joins TRBV6-2 or TRBV6-3 to TRBJ2-3; D may be TRBD2 (6 bases). With 2 bases removed from V and 4 bases from J, the gap between germline ends came to 16 bases. The CDR3 has 16 amino acids. The germline gives CDR1 MNHEY, CDR2 SVGEGT. CDR3 protein: CASSYGYAGTPDTQYF. In DNA form, the CDR3 reads TGTGCCAGCAGTTACGGGTATGCGGGAACCCCAGATACGCAGTATTTT.

This chain joins TRBV5-5 and TRBJ1-1; D perhaps matches TRBD1 (5 bases). V was cut by 3 bases and J by 1 base, with 16 bases left in between. Germline CDR1 and CDR2: SGHKS and YYEKEE (reference sequence). The CDR3 contains 16 residues. The CDR3 loop reads CASSWTPGLRNTEAFF. The CDR3 coding sequence is TGTGCCAGCAGCTGGACACCGGGACTTCGGAACACTGAAGCTTTCTTT.

This chain uses TRBV27 with TRBJ1-4; maybe TRBD1 (6 bases). Germline V gene lookup returns CDR1 MNHEY and CDR2 SMNVEV (reference sequence). Trimming removed 5 bases from V and 12 bases from J, with 19 bases in between. The CDR3 has 14 amino acids. The CDR3 DNA reads TGTGCCAGCAGTGCTTACAGGGCTAAAGGGGAACTGTTTTTT. Protein product: CASSAYRAKGELFF.

This clonotype was detected a few times. The rearrangement links TRBV14 to TRBJ2-3; TRBD2 agrees at 10 bases. The CDR3 is 18 amino acids. V gave up 1 base and J gave up 3 bases; unmatched junction bases: 10. CDR1 SGHDN and CDR2 FVKESK come from the germline V gene. The CDR3: CASSQVSSGSIWTDTQYF. As DNA, the CDR3 is TGTGCCAGCAGCCAAGTTTCTAGCGGGAGTATTTGGACAGATACGCAGTATTTT.

This sequence joins TRBV27 and TRBJ2-5; 10 positions match TRBD2. V shed 8 bases, J shed 5 bases, and the junction held 5 bases outside the gene matches. The CDR3 sequence is 13 residues long. Germline CDR1 MNHEY, CDR2 SMNVEV (reference sequence). As DNA, the CDR3 is TGTGCCAGCGGAGCGGGAGGGGGTGAGACCCAGTACTTC. Its protein is CASGAGGGETQYF.

Ten or more counts support this clonotype. The CDR3 is CSVDTEAFF. CDR3 coding DNA: TGCAGCGTGGACACTGAAGCTTTCTTT. V gene TRBV29-1 combines with J gene TRBJ1-1; D not certain. The CDR3 spans 9 residues. Germline CDR1 is SQVTM and CDR2 is ANQGSEA. V gave up 6 bases and J gave up 3 bases, with 2 bases separating them. The full variable domain, with the rest looked up from reference TRBV29-1 and TRBJ1-1, is SAVISQKPSRDICQRGTSLTIQCQVDSQVTMMFWYRQQPGQSLTLIATANQGSEATYESGFVIDKFPISRPNLTFSTLTVSNMSPEDSSIYLCSVDTEAFFGQGTRLTVV.

The chain couples TRBV27 to TRBJ2-7; possible D gene TRBD1, 8 bases. Germline V gene sequence: CDR1 MNHEY, CDR2 SMNVEV (reference sequence). This CDR3 has 15 amino acids. V lost 5 bases to trimming and J lost 12 bases, with 26 bases between them. CDR3 loop: CASSLGGGVDRGWYF. The DNA for the CDR3 is TGTGCCAGCAGTCTAGGCGGGGGTGTCGACAGGGGATGGTACTTC.

This chain connects TRBV12-3 or TRBV12-4 to TRBJ1-4; D may be TRBD1 (6 bases). This CDR3 spans 17 amino acids. V was trimmed by 2 bases and J by 5 bases, leaving 18 bases between them. CDR3 in DNA: TGTGCCAGCAGTTTATCGTGGACAGAAGCCGAGAATGAAAAACTGTTTTTT. Translation: CASSLSWTEAENEKLFF.

This chain uses TRBV2 with TRBJ2-1; 8 bases agree with TRBD2. This CDR3 is 14 amino acids long. Germline CDR1 SNHLY, CDR2 FYNNEI. V lost 4 bases and J lost 10; bases outside the gene matches: 9. CDR3 region: CASSGSGGEGEQFF. In nucleotides, the CDR3 is TGTGCCAGCAGTGGGTCCGGGGGGGAGGGGGAGCAGTTCTTC.

This chain uses TRBV7-2 with TRBJ2-7; the match to TRBD2 covers 9 bases. Germline V gives CDR1 SGHTA, CDR2 FQGNSA. This CDR3 region has 17 residues. The V gene end was trimmed by 0 bases and the J gene end by 4 bases; junction bases not matched to a gene: 10. For the CDR3, the DNA is TGTGCCAGCAGCTTAGCGCAGGACGGACTAGCGTCTTACGAGCAGTACTTC. It codes for CASSLAQDGLASYEQYF.

V usage is TRBV7-2 and J usage is TRBJ2-2, with 9 bases identical to TRBD2. From germline, CDR1 is SGHTA and CDR2 FQGNSA. V was clipped by 1 base and J by 13 bases; unmatched bases: 7. This CDR3 is built from 14 residues. CDR3 protein: CASSLVAGAGWLFF. The CDR3 DNA is TGTGCCAGCAGCTTAGTAGCGGGAGCAGGGTGGCTGTTTTTT.

This clonotype occurred many times. The chain employs TRBV19 and TRBJ1-5; 9 bases map to TRBD1. The ends lost 5 bases at V and 7 bases at J; junction bases unmatched: 3. The length of the CDR3 is 13 residues. Germline CDR1 and CDR2: LNHDA and SQIVND (reference sequence). The CDR3 DNA sequence: TGTGCCAGTAGTCCACAGGGGGCACAGCCCCAGCATTTT. Protein sequence: CASSPQGAQPQHF. Looking up the rest from reference TRBV19 and TRBJ1-5 gives the full variable domain: DGGITQSPKYLFRKEGQNVTLSCEQNLNHDAMYWYRQDPGQGLRLIYYSQIVNDFQKGDIAEGYSVSREKKESFPLTVTSAQKNPTAFYLCASSPQGAQPQHFGDGTRLSIL.

The V gene is TRBV3-1, the J gene TRBJ2-7; 11 bases align to TRBD2. The CDR3 contains 15 residues. V lost 2 bases and J lost 3; bases outside the gene matches: 3. Germline V lookup: CDR1 LGHDT, CDR2 YNNKEL (reference sequence). The CDR3 nucleotides are TGTGCCAGCAGCCAAACTAGCGGGAGAGGCTACGAGCAGTACTTC. The encoded protein is CASSQTSGRGYEQYF.

This clonotype has only a few counts. The chain joins TRBV5-1 to TRBJ2-7; tentative D call: TRBD1 (6 bases). Germline V CDR1 and CDR2: SGHRS, YFSETQ. The V end lost 0 bases, the J end lost 7 bases, and 14 bases lay between the germline ends. The CDR3 is 14 residues long. Written as DNA, the CDR3 is TGCGCCAGCAGCTTGGGACAGGCCGCCTTTGAGCAGTACTTC. It is translated as CASSLGQAAFEQYF.

The rearrangement links TRBV24-1 to TRBJ2-7; D not resolved. Per germline, CDR1 KGHDR and CDR2 SFDVKD. The CDR3 is made up of 14 amino acids. The V and J ends lost 5 bases and 4 bases respectively, with 14 bases between them. The CDR3 nucleotides read TGTGCCACCAGTGGCCCCCCACCCGCTTACGAGCAGTACTTC. It translates to CATSGPPPAYEQYF.

CDR3 DNA sequence: TGTGCCAGCAGTTTTTGGTTGGGGGATGGAGATACGCAGTATTTT. Translating it yields CASSFWLGDGDTQYF. This rearrangement joins TRBV12-3 or TRBV12-4 to TRBJ2-3, with D perhaps assigned TRBD1 or TRBD2 (5 bases each). Trimming removed 3 bases from V and 5 bases from J, with 15 bases in between. The CDR3 is 15 amino acids.